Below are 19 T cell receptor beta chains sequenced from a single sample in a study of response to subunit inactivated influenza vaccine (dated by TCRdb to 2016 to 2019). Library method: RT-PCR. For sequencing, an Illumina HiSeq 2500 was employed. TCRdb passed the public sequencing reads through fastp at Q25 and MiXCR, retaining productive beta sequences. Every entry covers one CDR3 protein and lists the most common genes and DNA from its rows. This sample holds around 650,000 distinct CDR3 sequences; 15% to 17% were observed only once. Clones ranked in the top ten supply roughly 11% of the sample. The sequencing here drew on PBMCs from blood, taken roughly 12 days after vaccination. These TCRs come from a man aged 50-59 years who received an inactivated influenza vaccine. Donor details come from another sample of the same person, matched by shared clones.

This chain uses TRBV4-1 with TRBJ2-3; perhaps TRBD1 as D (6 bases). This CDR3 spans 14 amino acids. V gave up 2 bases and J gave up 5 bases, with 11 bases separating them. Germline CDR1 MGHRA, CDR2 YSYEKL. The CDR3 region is CASSQQGSGDTQYF. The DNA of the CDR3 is TGCGCCAGCAGCCAACAGGGGTCTGGAGATACGCAGTATTTT.

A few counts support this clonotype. CDR3: CSASNPVDTEAFF. The CDR3 DNA reads TGCAGTGCTTCAAACCCGGTAGACACTGAAGCTTTCTTT. The chain links TRBV20-1 to TRBJ1-1; D gene ambiguous. The CDR3 has 13 residues. CDR1 and CDR2 from the germline V gene are DFQATT and SNEGSKA (reference sequence). V was shortened by 5 bases and J by 3 bases, with 13 bases between the two germline ends.

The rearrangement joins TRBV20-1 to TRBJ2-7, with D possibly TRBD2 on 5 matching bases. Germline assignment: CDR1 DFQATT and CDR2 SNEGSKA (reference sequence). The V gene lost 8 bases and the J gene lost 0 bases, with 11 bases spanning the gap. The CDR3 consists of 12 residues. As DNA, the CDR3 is TGCAGTCCAACCGGGAACTCCTACGAGCAGTACTTC. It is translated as CSPTGNSYEQYF.

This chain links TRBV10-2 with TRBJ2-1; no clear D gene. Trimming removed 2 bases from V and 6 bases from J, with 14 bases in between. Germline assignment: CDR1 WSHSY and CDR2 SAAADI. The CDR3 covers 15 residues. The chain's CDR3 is CASSEPRPLLNEQFF. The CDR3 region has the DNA TGCGCCAGCAGTGAGCCCCGCCCTCTCCTCAATGAGCAGTTCTTC.

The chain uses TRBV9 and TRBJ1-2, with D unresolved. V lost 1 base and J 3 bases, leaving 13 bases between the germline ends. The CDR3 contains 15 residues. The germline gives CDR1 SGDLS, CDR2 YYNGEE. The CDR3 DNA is TGTGCCAGCAGCGTATCGGGAGGAGGGCACTATGGCTACACCTTC. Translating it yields CASSVSGGGHYGYTF.

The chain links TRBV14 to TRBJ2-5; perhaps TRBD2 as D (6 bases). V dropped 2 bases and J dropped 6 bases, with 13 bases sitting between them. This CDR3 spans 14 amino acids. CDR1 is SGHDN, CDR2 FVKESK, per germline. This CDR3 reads CASSQTGLSKTQYF. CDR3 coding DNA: TGTGCCAGCAGCCAAACGGGACTTTCGAAGACCCAGTACTTC.

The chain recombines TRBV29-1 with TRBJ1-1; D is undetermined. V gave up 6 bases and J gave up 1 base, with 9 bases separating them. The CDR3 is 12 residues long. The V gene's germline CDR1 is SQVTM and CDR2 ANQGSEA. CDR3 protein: CSVLASNTEAFF. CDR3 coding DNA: TGCAGCGTGCTTGCCTCGAACACTGAAGCTTTCTTT.

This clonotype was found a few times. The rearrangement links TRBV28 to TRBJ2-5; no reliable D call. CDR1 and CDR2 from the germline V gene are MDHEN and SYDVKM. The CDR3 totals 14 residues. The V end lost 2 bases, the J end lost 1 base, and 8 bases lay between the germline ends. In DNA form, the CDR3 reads TGTGCCAGCAGTTTAGGGTCGGCCCAAGAGACCCAGTACTTC. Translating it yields CASSLGSAQETQYF.

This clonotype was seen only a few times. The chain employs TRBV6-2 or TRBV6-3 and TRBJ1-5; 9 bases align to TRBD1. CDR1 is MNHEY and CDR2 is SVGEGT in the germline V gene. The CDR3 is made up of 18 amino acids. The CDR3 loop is CVPGTGCYLSPSNQPQHF. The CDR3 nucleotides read TGTGTACCCGGGACAGGGTGTTATTTGTCCCCCAGCAATCAGCCCCAGCATTTT.

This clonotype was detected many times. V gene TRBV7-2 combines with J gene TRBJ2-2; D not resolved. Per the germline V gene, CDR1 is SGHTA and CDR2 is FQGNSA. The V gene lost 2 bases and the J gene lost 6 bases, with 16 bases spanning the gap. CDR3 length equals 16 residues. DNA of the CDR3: TGTGCCAGCAGCTTATTGGAGTTGAACTTTCCCGGGGAGCTGTTTTTT. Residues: CASSLLELNFPGELFF. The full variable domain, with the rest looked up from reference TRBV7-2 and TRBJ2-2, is GAGVSQSPSNKVTEKGKDVELRCDPISGHTALYWYRQSLGQGLEFLIYFQGNSAPDKSGLPSDRFSAERTGGSVSTLTIQRTQQEDSAVYLCASSLLELNFPGELFFGEGSRLTVL.

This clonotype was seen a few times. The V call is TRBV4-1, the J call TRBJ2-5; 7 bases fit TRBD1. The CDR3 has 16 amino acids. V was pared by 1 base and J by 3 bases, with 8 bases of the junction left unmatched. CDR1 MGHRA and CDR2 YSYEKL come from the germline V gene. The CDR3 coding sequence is TGCGCCAGCAGCCAAGTTCCTAGAGGGGGCGAAGAGACCCAGTACTTC. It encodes CASSQVPRGGEETQYF.

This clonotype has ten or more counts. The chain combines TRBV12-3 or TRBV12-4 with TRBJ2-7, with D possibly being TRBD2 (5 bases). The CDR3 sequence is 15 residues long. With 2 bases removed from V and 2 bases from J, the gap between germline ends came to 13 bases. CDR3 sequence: CASSLSGGGAYEQYF. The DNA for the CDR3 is TGTGCCAGCAGTTTAAGCGGAGGCGGAGCCTACGAGCAGTACTTC.

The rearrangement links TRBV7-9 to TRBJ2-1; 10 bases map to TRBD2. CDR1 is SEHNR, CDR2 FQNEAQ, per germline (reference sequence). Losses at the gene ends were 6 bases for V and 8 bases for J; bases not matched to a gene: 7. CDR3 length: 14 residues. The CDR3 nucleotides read TGTGCCAGCAGGCCGGGACTAGCGTTCGATGAGCAGTTCTTC. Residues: CASRPGLAFDEQFF.

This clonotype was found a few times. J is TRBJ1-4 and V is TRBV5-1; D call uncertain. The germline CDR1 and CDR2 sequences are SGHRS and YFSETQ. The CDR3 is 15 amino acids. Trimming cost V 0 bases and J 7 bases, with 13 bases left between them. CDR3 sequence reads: CASSLASGRGEKLFF. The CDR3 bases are TGCGCCAGCAGCTTGGCCTCTGGGAGAGGTGAAAAACTGTTTTTT.

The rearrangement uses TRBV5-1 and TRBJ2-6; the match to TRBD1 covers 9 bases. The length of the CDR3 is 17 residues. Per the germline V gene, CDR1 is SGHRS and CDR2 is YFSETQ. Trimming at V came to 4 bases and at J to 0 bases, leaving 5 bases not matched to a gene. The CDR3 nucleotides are TGCGCCAGCAGCCCGGGGACAGGGTTCTCTGGGGCCAACGTCCTGACTTTC. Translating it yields CASSPGTGFSGANVLTF.

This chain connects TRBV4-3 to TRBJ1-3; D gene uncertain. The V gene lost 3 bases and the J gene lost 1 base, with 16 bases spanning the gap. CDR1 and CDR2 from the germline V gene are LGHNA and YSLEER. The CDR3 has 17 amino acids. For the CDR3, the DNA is TGCGCCAGCAGCCAGAACTGGTTAATAGGGTCTGGAAACACCATATATTTT. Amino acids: CASSQNWLIGSGNTIYF.

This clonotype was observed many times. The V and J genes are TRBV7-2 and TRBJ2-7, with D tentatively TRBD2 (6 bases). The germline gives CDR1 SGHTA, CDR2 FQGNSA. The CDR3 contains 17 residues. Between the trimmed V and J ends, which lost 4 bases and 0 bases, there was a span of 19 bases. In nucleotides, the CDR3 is TGTGCCAGCAGCTCCCCGACCATAGCGGTGATCTCCTACGAGCAGTACTTC. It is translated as CASSSPTIAVISYEQYF.

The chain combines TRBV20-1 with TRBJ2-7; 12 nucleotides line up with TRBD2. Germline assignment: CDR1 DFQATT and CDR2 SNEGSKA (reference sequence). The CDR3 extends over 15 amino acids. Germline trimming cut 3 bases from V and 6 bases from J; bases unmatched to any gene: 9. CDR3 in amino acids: CSASGLAGSPSEQYF. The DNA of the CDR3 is TGCAGTGCTAGTGGACTAGCGGGGTCTCCTTCCGAGCAGTACTTC.

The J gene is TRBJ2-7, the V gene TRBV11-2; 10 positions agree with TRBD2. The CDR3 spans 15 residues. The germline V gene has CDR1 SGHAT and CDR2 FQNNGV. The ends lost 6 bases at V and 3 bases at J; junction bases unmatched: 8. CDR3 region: CASSRGASGGYEQYF. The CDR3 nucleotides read TGTGCCAGCAGTCGAGGGGCTAGCGGGGGCTACGAGCAGTACTTC.